This TCR beta chain was sequenced for a study of T cells after yellow fever vaccination. This clonotype showed up many times. MiXCR, run by TCRdb on the 5' RACE reads, gives a single entry per CDR3 protein. The table records a few hundred thousand distinct CDR3 sequences, 3.6% of them present only once. V dropped 6 bases and J dropped 2 bases, with 14 bases sitting between them. CDR3 length: 14 amino acids. Germline lookup yields CDR1 MNHNS and CDR2 SASEGT. Sequenced here: PBMCs, sampled 15 days after the yellow fever booster vaccination. The TCR comes from a man younger than 35 who received the YFV17D yellow fever vaccine. The V and J genes are TRBV6-1 and TRBJ2-7, with D tentatively TRBD1 or TRBD2 (5 bases each). The CDR3 sequence: CASSGEGRPYEQYV. CDR3 DNA: TGTGCCAGCAGCGGCGAGGGGAGACCCTACGAGCAGTACGTC.